These 16 T cell receptor beta chains originate from one sample sequenced in a study of identical twins. Each CDR3 protein gets one entry after TCRdb re-called the 5' RACE reads with MiXCR. The repertoire holds hundreds of thousands of distinct CDR3 sequences, with 12% as singletons. These data were also filed under a second study, of yellow fever vaccine responses in identical twins.

Sequences were obtained from PBMCs. The receptors shown here come from a woman between 18 and 30 years old in good health.

This clonotype has only a few counts. This chain links TRBV15 with TRBJ2-5, with D perhaps being TRBD1 or TRBD2 (5 bases each). The germline V and J ends were trimmed by 1 base and 5 bases, with 11 bases remaining between them. Germline CDR1 LNHNV, CDR2 YYDKDF (reference sequence). This CDR3 contains 14 residues. The CDR3: CATSRAAGTETQYF. The CDR3 bases are TGTGCCACCAGCAGAGCGGCAGGGACGGAGACCCAGTACTTC.

This clonotype was seen more than once but under ten times. The chain is built from TRBV28 and TRBJ2-1, with 11 positions matching TRBD2. Germline V gives CDR1 MDHEN, CDR2 SYDVKM. This CDR3 is 18 amino acids long. With 5 bases clipped from V and 7 bases from J, the junction kept 16 bases outside the gene matches. CDR3 amino acids: CASSPQTGYSGRANEQFF. CDR3 bases: TGTGCCAGCAGTCCCCAGACGGGTTATAGCGGGAGGGCAAATGAGCAGTTCTTC.

V usage is TRBV6-5 and J usage is TRBJ2-2, with D hard to call. V lost 1 base and J lost 7, with 13 bases in between. This CDR3 has 15 residues. CDR1 and CDR2 (germline): MNHEY, SVGAGI. CDR3 region: CASSYLGSTGGELFF. The CDR3 DNA is TGTGCCAGCAGTTACTTGGGCAGTACGGGCGGGGAGCTGTTTTTT.

This clonotype was detected ten times or more. The chain is built from TRBV2 and TRBJ1-1; 11 bases fit TRBD1. V lost 1 base to trimming and J lost 0 bases; unmatched junction nucleotides: 4. Per the germline V gene, CDR1 is SNHLY and CDR2 is FYNNEI. The CDR3 totals 17 residues. This CDR3 is CASSEVGQGVLNTEAFF. CDR3 DNA: TGTGCCAGCAGTGAAGTGGGACAGGGGGTCTTGAACACTGAAGCTTTCTTT.

This clonotype was seen a few times. The V gene is TRBV12-3 or TRBV12-4, the J gene TRBJ2-1; TRBD2 is a possible D gene (5 bases). CDR3 length: 15 amino acids. V was clipped by 2 bases and J by 9 bases, with 17 bases between them. Here the CDR3 reads CASSLTAVTASEQFF. The CDR3 DNA sequence: TGTGCCAGCAGTTTAACAGCGGTCACAGCGAGTGAGCAGTTCTTC.

V usage is TRBV11-2 and J usage is TRBJ1-1; D is unresolved. Deletions cut 0 bases from V and 4 bases from J, with 9 bases between. This CDR3 contains 14 residues. The germline gives CDR1 SGHAT, CDR2 FQNNGV. The CDR3 loop reads CASSLEWVGTEAFF. The CDR3 nucleotides read TGTGCCAGCAGCTTAGAATGGGTGGGCACTGAAGCTTTCTTT.

This clonotype has just a few counts. The V call is TRBV7-8, the J call TRBJ2-7; D is ambiguous. CDR3 length: 15 residues. In germline, CDR1 is SGHVS, CDR2 FQNEAQ. The ends were cut back, 1 base at V and 3 bases at J, with 13 bases in the middle. The CDR3 spells CASSLGRLPLYEQYV. The CDR3 DNA reads TGTGCCAGCAGCTTAGGTCGTCTCCCTCTCTACGAGCAGTACGTC.

This rearrangement joins TRBV29-1 to TRBJ2-1, with D possibly called TRBD1 or TRBD2 (5 bases each). This CDR3 is 13 amino acids long. CDR1 and CDR2 from the germline V gene are SQVTM and ANQGSEA. The V gene lost 4 bases and the J gene lost 2 bases, with 9 bases spanning the gap. The chain's CDR3 is CSVGGSPYNEQFF. CDR3 bases: TGCAGCGTTGGGGGGAGCCCCTACAATGAGCAGTTCTTC.

The rearrangement joins TRBV19 to TRBJ1-1; possible D gene TRBD1, 6 bases. The CDR3 spans 15 residues. Germline-derived CDR1 and CDR2 are LNHDA and SQIVND (reference sequence). V lost 6 bases and J 1 base, leaving 15 bases between the germline ends. The CDR3: CASRTTGPGNTEAFF. The CDR3 nucleotides read TGTGCCAGTAGGACAACAGGGCCCGGGAACACTGAAGCTTTCTTT.

The V call is TRBV29-1, the J call TRBJ2-3; maybe TRBD2 (5 bases). This CDR3 is built from 13 residues. V was trimmed by 0 bases and J by 4 bases, leaving 8 bases between them. Germline-derived CDR1 and CDR2 are SQVTM and ANQGSEA. CDR3 sequence (DNA): TGCAGCGTTGAAGATGGGAGCCCAGATACGCAGTATTTT. Translated, it gives CSVEDGSPDTQYF.

The sample holds many counts of this clonotype. The V call is TRBV3-1, the J call TRBJ2-1; the D is unclear. Germline V lookup: CDR1 LGHDT, CDR2 YNNKEL (reference sequence). CDR3 length equals 13 residues. V dropped 4 bases and J dropped 6 bases, with 10 bases sitting between them. This CDR3 reads CASSLIGVNEQFF. The CDR3 nucleotides are TGTGCCAGCAGCCTTATTGGGGTCAATGAGCAGTTCTTC.

This clonotype was detected a few times. The J gene is TRBJ1-5, the V gene TRBV6-1, with TRBD1 identical over 10 bases. CDR1 is MNHNS and CDR2 is SASEGT in the germline V gene. V lost 6 bases to trimming and J lost 10 bases; unmatched junction nucleotides: 12. CDR3 length equals 15 residues. The CDR3 nucleotides read TGTGCCAGCAGCGATGGGACAGGGGACGTTCGTCCCCAGCATTTT. Its translation is CASSDGTGDVRPQHF.

V gene TRBV29-1 combines with J gene TRBJ2-7; 10 bases align to TRBD2. In germline, CDR1 is SQVTM, CDR2 ANQGSEA. The CDR3 contains 13 residues. Germline trimming cut 6 bases from V and 6 bases from J; bases unmatched to any gene: 8. As DNA, the CDR3 is TGCAGCGTAGTCCTAGCGGGGGCAGGCGAGCAGTACGTC. This sequence encodes CSVVLAGAGEQYV.

There are a few counts of this clonotype. The chain carries TRBV3-1 and TRBJ1-6; 10 bases map to TRBD1. The CDR3 spans 14 residues. CDR1 is LGHDT, CDR2 YNNKEL, per germline (reference sequence). V lost 7 bases to trimming and J lost 6 bases; unmatched junction nucleotides: 3. The CDR3 DNA follows: TGTGCCAGCACATGGGACAGGGGTAATTCACCCCTCCACTTT. Its translation is CASTWDRGNSPLHF.

This clonotype was counted many times. The chain combines TRBV5-4 with TRBJ2-7, with D maybe TRBD2 (5 bases). This CDR3 spans 12 amino acids. Trimming pared 5 bases from V and 5 bases from J, leaving 11 bases between. Germline CDR1 and CDR2: SGHNT and YYREEE (reference sequence). CDR3 amino acids: CASSSGNHEQYF. The CDR3 coding sequence is TGTGCCAGCAGTTCCGGGAACCACGAGCAGTACTTC.

This clonotype turned up a few times. The CDR3 DNA sequence: TGTGCCAGCAGTGAGGGGCCTACTTATGGCTACACCTTC. Encoded protein: CASSEGPTYGYTF. This chain connects TRBV2 to TRBJ1-2, with D tentatively TRBD1 (5 bases). Between the trimmed V and J ends, which lost 3 bases and 5 bases, there was a span of 10 bases. In germline, CDR1 is SNHLY, CDR2 FYNNEI. This CDR3 has 13 residues.